This entry lists 8 T cell receptor beta chains sequenced from one sample in a study of blood T cell repertoires in COVID-19. Assay used: immunoSEQ multiplex PCR; TCRdb lists only in-frame clones, some missing. The table shows 150,000 to 200,000 clones, with less than 90% occurring only once. The material sequenced was peripheral blood. Receptors were obtained from a man between 65 and 85 years old with active or convalescent COVID-19.

V and J are TRBV5-1 and TRBJ1-6; 10 nucleotides match TRBD1. In germline, CDR1 is SGHRS, CDR2 YFSETQ. The CDR3 has 15 residues. J gave up 8 bases and V 3 bases, and 5 bases lay outside the gene matches. For the CDR3, the DNA is TGCGCCAGCAGCTCAGGACAGGGGGTTTATTCACCCCTCCACTTT. Its protein product is CASSSGQGVYSPLHF. The full variable domain, in which reference TRBV5-1 and TRBJ1-6 provide the parts outside the CDR3, is KAGVTQTPRYLIKTRGQQVTLSCSPISGHRSVSWYQQTPGQGLQFLFEYFSETQRNKGNFPGRFSGRQFSNSRSEMNVSTLELGDSALYLCASSSGQGVYSPLHFGNGTRLTVT.

This clone was found once. The V and J genes are TRBV2 and TRBJ1-5, with D unresolved. Germline V CDR1 and CDR2: SNHLY, FYNNEI. This CDR3 spans 13 amino acids. Deletions cut 1 base from V and 6 bases from J, with 7 bases between. The CDR3 sequence: CASSEGGFQPQHF. CDR3 in DNA: TGTGCCAGCAGTGAAGGCGGGTTTCAGCCCCAGCATTTT.

The chain has TRBV9 and TRBJ2-7; a possible D gene is TRBD1 (5 bases). The CDR3 covers 16 residues. V was pared by 0 bases and J by 0 bases, with 13 bases between. Germline V gene sequence: CDR1 SGDLS, CDR2 YYNGEE. In DNA, the CDR3 is TGTGCCAGCAGCGTAGGGACAACTGTAGACTCCTACGAGCAGTACTTC. Translation: CASSVGTTVDSYEQYF.

This clone was seen once. This chain connects TRBV5-1 to TRBJ2-6; D uncertain. Germline V CDR1 and CDR2: SGHRS, YFSETQ. The CDR3 covers 16 residues. The ends were cut back, 1 base at V and 0 bases at J, with 8 bases in the middle. The CDR3 region has the DNA TGCGCCAGCAGCTTGAAAGAGATCTCTGGGGCCAACGTCCTGACTTTC. Its translation: CASSLKEISGANVLTF.

This chain joins TRBV5-6 and TRBJ2-5; the D gene is possibly TRBD2 (6 bases). CDR1 and CDR2 (germline): SGHDT, YYEEEE. Trimming cost V 9 bases and J 4 bases, with 19 bases left between them. The CDR3 is 14 residues long. Here the CDR3 DNA reads TGTGCCACAACCTCAGCGGGTGAAGGAGAGACCCAGTACTTC. Translating gives CATTSAGEGETQYF. The variable domain in full, completed from reference TRBV5-6 and TRBJ2-5, reads DAGVTQSPTHLIKTRGQQVTLRCSPKSGHDTVSWYQQALGQGPQFIFQYYEEEERQRGNFPDRFSGHQFPNYSSELNVNALLLGDSALYLCATTSAGEGETQYFGPGTRLLVL.

This clone has a handful of counts. The CDR3 spells CASSLAGLAPNEQFF. The CDR3 nucleotides are TGTGCCAGCAGCTTGGCAGGACTAGCCCCCAATGAGCAGTTCTTC. J is TRBJ2-1 and V is TRBV5-6, with 8 bases lining up with TRBD2. The CDR3 contains 15 residues. V was clipped by 0 bases and J by 6 bases; unmatched bases: 5. Per the germline V gene, CDR1 is SGHDT and CDR2 is YYEEEE. The full variable domain, in which reference TRBV5-6 and TRBJ2-1 provide the parts outside the CDR3, is DAGVTQSPTHLIKTRGQQVTLRCSPKSGHDTVSWYQQALGQGPQFIFQYYEEEERQRGNFPDRFSGHQFPNYSSELNVNALLLGDSALYLCASSLAGLAPNEQFFGPGTRLTVL.

The genes are TRBV7-2 and TRBJ2-1, with TRBD1 matching over 7 bases. Germline CDR1 reads SGHTA; CDR2 reads FQGNSA. J gave up 2 bases and V 3 bases, and 4 bases lay outside the gene matches. The CDR3 consists of 15 residues. CDR3 protein: CASSFRQGAYNEQFF. DNA of the CDR3: TGTGCCAGCAGCTTCCGACAGGGAGCCTACAATGAGCAGTTCTTC.

V and J are TRBV27 and TRBJ2-1; 10 nucleotides align to TRBD2. Looked up from germline, CDR1 is MNHEY and CDR2 is SMNVEV (reference sequence). CDR3 size: 15 residues. J lost 3 bases, V lost 6 bases, and 5 bases had no gene match. CDR3 loop: CASRYSGGLYNEQFF. In DNA, the CDR3 is TGTGCCAGCAGATATAGCGGGGGGCTCTACAATGAGCAGTTCTTC.